Included here is one T cell receptor beta chain sequence, with context. Its antigen remains unknown. TCRdb's table, derived via immunoSEQ multiplex PCR, lists solely in-frame clones and lacks some. The sample contains over 40,000 clones, over 80% of which appear only once. These data belong to a study of T cells in localized non-small cell lung cancer. Findings of the study overall: T cell clonality was highest in uninvolved adjacent lung, above tumor. Prolonged overall survival went with higher T cell density in the blood. The study detected a median approximately 57 of the top 100 tumor clones in adjacent lung.

The V end was cut by 5 bases, the J end by 3 bases, with 12 bases between. CDR1 MGHRA and CDR2 YSYEKL come from the germline V gene. The CDR3 is made up of 14 amino acids. Source: peripheral blood mononuclear cells, taken before any cancer treatment. The V and J genes are TRBV4-1 and TRBJ2-3; D is unclear. This TCR derives from a man between 35 and 75 years old with stage III lung adenocarcinoma. Here the CDR3 DNA reads TGCGCCAGCAGCGTAGAGGTTGGGACAGATACGCAGTATTTT. Amino acid sequence: CASSVEVGTDTQYF.